Described below is a single TCR beta chain sequence and its context. The target of this receptor is not known. One base away there is no much larger clone; base qualities are not given. The data were obtained in a study of technical replicates of blood from a few donors (dated by TCRdb to about 2017). Its CDR3 holds 15 amino acids, cysteine through phenylalanine. Kept here is only the CDR3 DNA, which spans 45 bases and is read in frame from base 1. CDR1 and CDR2 are read off the germline V gene as MGHRA and YSYEKL. Here V drops 3 bases and J drops 3 bases, and the junction holds 4 bases not matched to any gene. The library was generated by the immunoSEQ multiplex PCR assay. The table was pulled from immuneACCESS by TCRdb, which kept in-frame rearrangements only. Such tables lose some clones; where checked, under half of the loss comes from unresolved V genes, and the rest has no known cause. The sample data list tens of thousands of clones, and roughly 94% of these were observed just once. More than 0.2% of the sample rests with the top ten.

The specimen sequenced was T cells isolated from PBMCs. This clonotype was sampled from a human donor in good health. Rearrangement joined TRBV4-1 to TRBJ2-4; 8 nucleotides in the junction match TRBD1. The sequenced DNA is TGCGCCAGCAGCCACCTCGGGACAGGCAAAAACATTCAGTACTTC. The translation is CASSHLGTGKNIQYF.